This T cell receptor beta chain was sequenced for a study of blood T cell repertoires in COVID-19. Study context: Acute and convalescent COVID-19 samples came from the United States, Italy and Spain. T cells, B-cell-depleted T cells, or PBMCs provided the cDNA or gDNA that served as material.

Produced via immunoSEQ multiplex PCR; TCRdb's table is partial and in-frame only. Among about 140,000 clones listed, 84% were seen once. Germline CDR1 and CDR2: LGHNA and YSLEER. V gave up 0 bases and J gave up 2 bases; unmatched junction bases: 4. This CDR3 spans 16 amino acids. The clonotype was recovered from a woman in her sixties or seventies with acute or convalescent COVID-19. Sequencing used peripheral blood. The chain uses TRBV4-3 and TRBJ2-7; TRBD2 matches at 10 bases. The chain's CDR3 is CASSQDVSGGAYEQYF. The CDR3 DNA sequence: TGCGCCAGCAGCCAAGATGTCAGCGGGGGGGCCTACGAGCAGTACTTC.